The TCR beta chain described here comes from a study of T cells after yellow fever vaccination. Study-wide results and caveats: Clones from primary vaccination mostly reappeared after the booster (around 96% CD4, approximately 91% CD8).

This clonotype was recorded at least ten times. What it recognizes is unknown. The CDR3 is 13 amino acids. Trimming left V 8 bases short and J 0 bases short, with 10 bases between. Germline V gives CDR1 MNHEY, CDR2 SMNVEV (reference sequence). TCRdb ran MiXCR on the 5' RACE reads and lists one entry per CDR3 protein. The table lists under 250,000 distinct CDR3 sequences, about 7% of them singletons. The chain links TRBV27 to TRBJ1-1, with D possibly TRBD1 on 5 matching bases. This specimen was CD4+ T cells sorted from PBMCs, taken 15 days after the yellow fever booster vaccination. The source is a man younger than 40 who received the YFV17D yellow fever vaccine. The CDR3 spells CASLGRMNTEAFF. CDR3 coding DNA: TGTGCCAGCCTGGGACGGATGAACACTGAAGCTTTCTTT.